Following are 17 T cell receptor beta chains from one sample sequenced in a study of shared clonotypes between healthy human individuals. Data came from immunoSEQ multiplex PCR; TCRdb stores just in-frame clones and leaves some out. The sample shows hundreds of thousands of clones, 73% of them seen only once. The specimen sequenced was memory CD4+ T cells sorted from blood. Subset reported: CD45RA-negative fraction. All receptors come from a woman under 40 in good health.

As regards this clone: Just one base apart from a much larger clone, this may be a read error. J is TRBJ2-3 and V is TRBV7-9; D call uncertain. The CDR3 covers 13 residues. Trimming stripped 5 bases from V and 0 bases from J, with 6 bases between. Germline V lookup: CDR1 SEHNR, CDR2 FQNEAQ (reference sequence). In nucleotides, the CDR3 is TGTGCCAGCAGCACTACTAGCACAGATACGCAGTATTTT. Its protein product is CASSTTSTDTQYF.

This clone was counted once. The sample contains more than one DNA sequence encoding this CDR3. The gene calls are TRBV15 and TRBJ1-1; D perhaps matches TRBD1 (5 bases). The V and J ends lost 3 bases and 1 base respectively, with 12 bases between them. CDR1 and CDR2 (germline): LNHNV, YYDKDF (reference sequence). The CDR3 contains 15 residues. This CDR3 reads CATSRGGTANTEAFF. CDR3 nucleotides: TGTGCCACCAGCAGGGGGGGGACGGCGAACACTGAAGCTTTCTTT. Using reference TRBV15 and TRBJ1-1 for the parts outside the CDR3, the full variable domain is DAMVIQNPRYQVTQFGKPVTLSCSQTLNHNVMYWYQQKSSQAPKLLFHYYDKDFNNEADTPDNFQSRRPNTSFCFLDIRSPGLGDTAMYLCATSRGGTANTEAFFGQGTRLTVV.

V and J are TRBV28 and TRBJ1-2; tentatively, D is TRBD1 (5 bases). V lost 2 bases and J lost 2, with 6 bases in between. Germline lookup yields CDR1 MDHEN and CDR2 SYDVKM. CDR3 length: 13 amino acids. The CDR3 here is CASSLDSNYGYTF. As DNA, the CDR3 is TGTGCCAGCAGTTTAGACAGCAACTATGGCTACACCTTC.

The chain joins TRBV11-2 to TRBJ2-6; D might be TRBD1 (5 bases). The CDR3 has 16 residues. The V end was cut by 4 bases, the J end by 0 bases, with 10 bases between. The V gene's germline CDR1 is SGHAT and CDR2 FQNNGV. Here the CDR3 reads CASSWTQSSGANVLTF. The DNA of the CDR3 is TGTGCCAGCAGCTGGACACAGAGCTCTGGGGCCAACGTCCTGACTTTC.

The genes are TRBV19 and TRBJ2-7; 12 bases line up with TRBD2. This CDR3 has 14 amino acids. V shed 6 bases, J shed 5 bases, and the junction held 5 bases outside the gene matches. Germline lookup yields CDR1 LNHDA and CDR2 SQIVND (reference sequence). The CDR3 protein is CASSLTSGSNEQYF. The CDR3 DNA sequence: TGTGCCAGTAGCCTGACTAGCGGGAGTAACGAGCAGTACTTC. Supplemented by reference TRBV19 and TRBJ2-7, the full variable domain reads DGGITQSPKYLFRKEGQNVTLSCEQNLNHDAMYWYRQDPGQGLRLIYYSQIVNDFQKGDIAEGYSVSREKKESFPLTVTSAQKNPTAFYLCASSLTSGSNEQYFGPGTRLTVT.

This clone has just a few counts. CDR3 DNA sequence: TGTGCCAGCAGTCTCAGGGCTGGAGAGCAGTACTTC. Amino acids: CASSLRAGEQYF. The chain is built from TRBV27 and TRBJ2-7, with a tentative D call TRBD1 (5 bases). Trimming cost V 5 bases and J 7 bases, with 12 bases left between them. The CDR3 has 12 residues. Germline-derived CDR1 and CDR2 are MNHEY and SMNVEV (reference sequence).

This chain links TRBV6-1 with TRBJ1-5; D gene uncertain. Germline V lookup: CDR1 MNHNS, CDR2 SASEGT. The CDR3 runs 13 residues. V lost 5 bases and J 2 bases, leaving 7 bases between the germline ends. CDR3 coding DNA: TGTGCCAGCAGTCCGCTGGGCAATCAGCCCCAGCATTTT. This encodes CASSPLGNQPQHF.

The chain links TRBV4-1 to TRBJ2-2; D remains unclear. V was clipped by 4 bases and J by 6 bases, with 6 bases between them. Per the germline V gene, CDR1 is MGHRA and CDR2 is YSYEKL. CDR3 size: 12 residues. The CDR3 bases are TGCGCCAGCAGCCGGTCTGCCGGGGAGCTGTTTTTT. It codes for CASSRSAGELFF.

A remark on this clone: Since a much larger clone is just one base distant, this may be a read error. The chain couples TRBV25-1 to TRBJ2-7, with 10 positions matching TRBD2. This CDR3 region has 15 residues. The trim removed 3 bases at V and 0 bases at J, leaving 2 bases unmatched. Germline assignment: CDR1 MGHDK and CDR2 SYGVNS. CDR3 DNA: TGTGCCAGCAGTGATTCTAGCGGGAGCTCCTACGAGCAGTACTTC. This gives the protein CASSDSSGSSYEQYF.

To note about this clone: Other DNA sequences within the sample encode an identical CDR3. V and J are TRBV6-1 and TRBJ1-5; TRBD1 is a possible D gene (5 bases). The CDR3 has 13 residues. CDR1 MNHNS and CDR2 SASEGT come from the germline V gene. Deletions cut 4 bases from V and 7 bases from J, with 11 bases between. CDR3 DNA: TGTGCCAGCAGTGGGGGCACGGGGCAGCCCCAGCATTTT. Protein product: CASSGGTGQPQHF.

J is TRBJ1-1 and V is TRBV4-1, with D maybe TRBD1 (5 bases). Trimming removed 0 bases at V and 3 bases at J, with 17 bases between. The V gene's germline CDR1 is MGHRA and CDR2 YSYEKL. CDR3 length: 17 residues. The CDR3: CASSQESIREKDTEAFF. Written as DNA, the CDR3 is TGCGCCAGCAGCCAAGAAAGTATCAGGGAAAAGGACACTGAAGCTTTCTTT.

In this sample, this clone turned up a few times. The rearrangement links TRBV19 to TRBJ2-3; 11 bases align to TRBD2. V gave up 5 bases and J gave up 4 bases; unmatched junction bases: 5. Germline V gene sequence: CDR1 LNHDA, CDR2 SQIVND (reference sequence). The CDR3 totals 15 residues. For the CDR3, the DNA is TGTGCCAGTAGTCAGGGACTAGCGGATTCAGATACGCAGTATTTT. Translating gives CASSQGLADSDTQYF.

This rearrangement joins TRBV29-1 to TRBJ2-7, with TRBD1 matching 10 bases. V shed 5 bases and J 2 bases; nucleotides not matched to a gene: 6. Per the germline V gene, CDR1 is SQVTM and CDR2 is ANQGSEA. This CDR3 has 14 residues. In DNA, the CDR3 is TGCAGCGTTCTCAGACAGGGGGCAGCCTACGAGCAGTACTTC. Protein sequence: CSVLRQGAAYEQYF.

The J gene is TRBJ1-2, the V gene TRBV5-1; the match to TRBD1 covers 7 bases. Germline V CDR1 and CDR2: SGHRS, YFSETQ. The CDR3 sequence is 14 residues long. The J segment lost 4 bases and the V segment lost 4 bases, leaving 7 bases of the junction unmatched. The CDR3 DNA reads TGCGCCAGCAGCGACGACAGGGCGGGCTATGGCTACACCTTC. It is translated as CASSDDRAGYGYTF.

The chain couples TRBV10-3 to TRBJ2-7; possible D gene TRBD2, 7 bases. The CDR3 is 14 residues long. The germline V gene encodes CDR1 ENHRY and CDR2 SYGVKD. The V end was cut by 6 bases, the J end by 7 bases, with 19 bases between. CDR3 protein: CAIRGGAGDGEQYF. In nucleotides, the CDR3 is TGTGCCATCAGAGGGGGGGCGGGAGATGGAGAGCAGTACTTC.

This clone occurred a few times. The J gene is TRBJ1-2, the V gene TRBV18; 7 bases line up with TRBD1. J gave up 2 bases and V 8 bases, and 5 bases lay outside the gene matches. This CDR3 has 13 amino acids. CDR1 KGHSH and CDR2 LQKENI come from the germline V gene. The CDR3 DNA is TGTGCCAGCGGCGAGGGACAGAACTATGGCTACACCTTC. Encoded protein: CASGEGQNYGYTF.

Many counts were recorded for this clone. V usage is TRBV20-1 and J usage is TRBJ1-2; D is unclear. V was trimmed by 5 bases and J by 5 bases, leaving 9 bases between them. The length of the CDR3 is 11 residues. Looked up from germline, CDR1 is DFQATT and CDR2 is SNEGSKA (reference sequence). CDR3 in DNA: TGCAGTGCTCTGGACGGTTATGGCTACACCTTC. Translated, it gives CSALDGYGYTF.